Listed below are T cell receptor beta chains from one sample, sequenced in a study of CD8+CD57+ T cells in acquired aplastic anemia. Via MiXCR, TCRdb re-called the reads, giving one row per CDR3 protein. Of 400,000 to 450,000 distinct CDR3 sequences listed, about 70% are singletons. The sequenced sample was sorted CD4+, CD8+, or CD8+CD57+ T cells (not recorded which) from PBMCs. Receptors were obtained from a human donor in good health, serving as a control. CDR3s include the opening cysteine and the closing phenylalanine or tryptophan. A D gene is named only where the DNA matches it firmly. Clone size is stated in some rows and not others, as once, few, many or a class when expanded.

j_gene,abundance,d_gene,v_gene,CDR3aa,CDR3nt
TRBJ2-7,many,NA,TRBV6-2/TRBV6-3,CASTQGIAREQYF,TGTGCCAGCACCCAAGGAATTGCGCGGGAGCAGTACTTC
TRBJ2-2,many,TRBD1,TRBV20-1,CSAPGQGFTGELFF,TGCAGTGCTCCGGGACAGGGATTTACCGGGGAGCTGTTTTTT
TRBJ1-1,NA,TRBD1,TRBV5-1,CASSVATGGVNTEAFF,TGTGCCAGCAGCGTGGCGACAGGGGGAGTGAACACTGAAGCTTTCTTT
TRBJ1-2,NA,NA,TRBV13,CASSSLRGEAYFDTF,TGTGCCAGCAGCTCGCTGAGGGGCGAAGCTTACTTTGACACCTTC
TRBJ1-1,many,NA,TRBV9,CASSVGGALNTEAFF,TGTGCCAGCAGCGTAGGGGGGGCCCTGAACACTGAAGCTTTCTTT
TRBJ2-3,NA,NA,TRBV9,CASSVGTMRDTQYF,TGTGCCAGCAGCGTGGGGACCATGCGGGATACGCAGTATTTT
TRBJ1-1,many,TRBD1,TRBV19,CATGQGGLNTEAFF,TGTGCCACCGGACAGGGAGGTCTGAACACTGAAGCTTTCTTT
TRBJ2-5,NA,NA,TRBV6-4,CASHESTNSIETQYF,TGTGCCAGCCACGAGTCGACCAATAGCATAGAGACCCAGTACTTC
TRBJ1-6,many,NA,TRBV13,CASSLTDRRNSPLHF,TGTGCCAGCAGCTTGACAGACAGGCGAAATTCACCCCTCCACTTT
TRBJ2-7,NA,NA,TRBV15,CATSGTGSYYEQYF,TGTGCCACCAGCGGTACGGGTAGTTACTACGAGCAGTACTTC
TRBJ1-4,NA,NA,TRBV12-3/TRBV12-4,CASRPHRDEEKLFF,TGTGCCAGCAGACCCCACAGGGATGAGGAAAAACTGTTTTTT
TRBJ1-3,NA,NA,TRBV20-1,CSATIPGGNTIYF,TGCAGTGCTACGATTCCGGGAGGAAACACCATATATTTT
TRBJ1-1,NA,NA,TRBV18,CASSPEGMHTEAFF,TGTGCCAGCTCACCGGAAGGAATGCACACTGAAGCTTTCTTT
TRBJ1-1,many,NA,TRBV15,CATSRVLGGSTEAFF,TGTGCCACCAGCAGAGTTTTGGGAGGGTCGACTGAAGCTTTCTTT
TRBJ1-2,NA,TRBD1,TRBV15,CATSRDFQRQGNGYTF,TGTGCCACCAGCAGAGACTTCCAACGACAGGGAAATGGCTACACCTTC
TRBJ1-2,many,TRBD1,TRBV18,CASSMDRAYGYTF,TGTGCCAGCTCAATGGACAGGGCCTATGGCTACACCTTC
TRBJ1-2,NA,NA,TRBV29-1,CSVDGQGGYGYTF,TGCAGCGTTGATGGCCAAGGGGGCTATGGCTACACCTTC
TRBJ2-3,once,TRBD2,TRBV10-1,CARSVAGHTGAQYF,TGCGCCAGAAGTGTAGCGGGGCACACCGGTGCGCAGTATTTT
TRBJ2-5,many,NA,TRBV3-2,CASSQGVGGETQYF,TGTGCCAGCAGCCAAGGTGTAGGAGGAGAGACCCAGTACTTC
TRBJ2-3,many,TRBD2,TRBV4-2,CASSLLAGGLLGTDTQYF,TGTGCCAGCAGCTTACTAGCGGGGGGGCTTCTCGGCACAGATACGCAGTATTTT
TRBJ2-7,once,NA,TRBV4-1,CASSHHLKDNAYEQYF,TGCGCCAGCAGCCACCACCTAAAGGACAACGCCTACGAGCAGTACTTC
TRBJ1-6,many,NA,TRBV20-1,CSAKDSRNNSPLHF,TGCAGTGCGAAAGACAGCCGTAATAATTCACCCCTCCACTTT
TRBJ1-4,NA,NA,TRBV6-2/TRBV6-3,CASSLTAFSAGEKLFF,TGTGCCAGCAGTTTGACGGCTTTCTCAGCTGGCGAAAAACTGTTTTTT
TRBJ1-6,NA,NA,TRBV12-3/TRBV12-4,CASSPNSGRESPLHF,TGTGCCAGCAGCCCCAATTCAGGGAGGGAGTCACCCCTCCACTTT
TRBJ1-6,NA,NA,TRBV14,CASSPDKDDDTSLHF,TGTGCCAGCAGCCCAGACAAGGACGACGACACATCCCTCCACTTT
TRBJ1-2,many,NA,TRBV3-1,CASSQGQGPGYGYTF,TGTGCCAGCAGCCAAGGGCAGGGGCCGGGCTATGGCTACACCTTC
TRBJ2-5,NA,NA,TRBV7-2,CASSGVIDTLTETQYF,TGTGCCAGCAGTGGGGTGATCGATACCCTGACGGAGACCCAGTACTTC
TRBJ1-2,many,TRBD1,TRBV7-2,CASRLNLQGYYGYTF,TGTGCCAGCAGATTAAACCTACAGGGGTACTATGGCTACACCTTC
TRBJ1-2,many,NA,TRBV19,CASSIQGIPYGYTF,TGTGCCAGTAGTATACAGGGGATCCCCTATGGCTACACCTTC
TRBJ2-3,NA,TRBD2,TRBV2,CASSQLAGLTDTQYF,TGTGCCAGCAGTCAACTAGCGGGGCTCACAGATACGCAGTATTTT
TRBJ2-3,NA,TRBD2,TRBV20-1,CSWTSGVSTDTQYF,TGCAGTTGGACTAGCGGGGTGAGCACAGATACGCAGTATTTT
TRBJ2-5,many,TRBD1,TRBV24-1,CATSDRTGSQETQYF,TGTGCCACCAGTGATCGGACAGGAAGCCAAGAGACCCAGTACTTC
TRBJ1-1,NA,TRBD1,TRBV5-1,CASSLRGQGKTFF,TGCGCCAGCAGCTTGAGAGGACAGGGGAAGACTTTCTTT
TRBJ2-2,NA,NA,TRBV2,CASRLGRRGQLFF,TGTGCCAGCAGGCTGGGGCGGCGCGGGCAGCTGTTTTTT
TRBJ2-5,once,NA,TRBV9,CASSQERGGTGEPQYF,TGTGCCAGCAGCCAGGAAAGGGGCGGCACCGGGGAGCCCCAGTACTTC
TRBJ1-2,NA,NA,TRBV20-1,CSASGTGGLYGYTF,TGCAGTGCCAGCGGAACCGGGGGCCTTTATGGCTACACCTTC
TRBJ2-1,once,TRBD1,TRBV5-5,CASSPTGGAGAYEQFF,TGTGCCAGCAGCCCGACAGGGGGGGCTGGTGCTTATGAGCAGTTCTTC
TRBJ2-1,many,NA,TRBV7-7,CASSLGIGNEQFF,TGTGCTAGCAGCTTGGGGATTGGGAATGAGCAGTTCTTC
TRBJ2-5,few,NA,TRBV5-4,CASSLDEETQYF,TGTGCCAGCAGCCTGGACGAGGAGACCCAGTACTTC
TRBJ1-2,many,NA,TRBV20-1,CSAGAGTVYGYTF,TGCAGTGCAGGGGCCGGGACGGTCTATGGCTACACCTTC
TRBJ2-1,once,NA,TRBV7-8,CASSSLAEPNGHSF,TGTGCCAGCAGTTCGTTAGCCGAACCCAATGGGCACTCCTTC